Listed below are T cell receptor beta chains from one sample, sequenced in a study of control samples from healthy donors and cancer patients. TCRdb's copy holds only in-frame clones and misses some; the assay was immunoSEQ multiplex PCR. The sample yields about 270,000 clones, roughly 82% seen once. Sample: PBMCs. These receptors originate from a woman in her sixties with lung cancer. CDR3s include the opening cysteine and the closing phenylalanine or tryptophan. D genes are given only for firm matches. Size is stated for part of the rows, as once, few or many counts, or as a class when the clone is expanded.

>TRBJ1-2|.|.|TRBV5-6
CASSTGTVGYTF
TGTGCCAGCAGCACCGGGACGGTTGGCTACACCTTC
>TRBJ1-6|.|.|TRBV27
CASSRPQGPGRSPLHF
TGTGCCAGCAGCCGCCCACAGGGCCCCGGGAGATCACCCCTCCACTTT
>TRBJ1-1|.|.|TRBV5-1
CASSTGRGFRGGTEAFF
TGCGCCAGCAGCACGGGGAGGGGGTTTCGGGGTGGTACTGAAGCTTTCTTT
>TRBJ2-6|.|.|TRBV9
CASNNGKSGANVLTF
TGTGCCAGCAATAACGGGAAATCTGGGGCCAACGTCCTGACTTTC
>TRBJ1-3|.|.|TRBV5-4
CASSLAPGTGNTIYF
TGTGCCAGCAGCTTGGCTCCGGGGACTGGAAACACCATATATTTT
>TRBJ2-6|once|.|TRBV5-1
CASSSGSGSGANVLTF
TGCGCCAGCAGCTCAGGATCCGGCTCTGGGGCCAACGTCCTGACTTTC
>TRBJ2-3|.|TRBD2|TRBV19
CATNSGGLTDTQYF
TGTGCCACGAATAGCGGGGGGCTCACAGATACGCAGTATTTT
>TRBJ2-7|.|.|TRBV19
CASSIVATTSYEQYF
TGTGCCAGTAGTATAGTGGCGACGACCTCCTACGAGCAGTACTTC
>TRBJ1-3|.|TRBD1|TRBV7-9
CASSLEGARNTIYF
TGTGCCAGCAGCTTAGAGGGGGCTCGGAACACCATATATTTT
>TRBJ2-1|.|.|TRBV3-1/TRBV3-2
CASSQDLLAEQFF
TGTGCCAGCAGCCAAGATCTCCTAGCGGAGCAGTTCTTC
>TRBJ2-1|once|.|TRBV6-2/TRBV6-3
CASSLLGVVDNEQFF
TGTGCCAGCAGTCTCCTGGGGGTAGTGGACAATGAGCAGTTCTTC
>TRBJ2-7|.|.|TRBV4-1
CASSQAPRRYEQYF
TGCGCCAGCAGCCAAGCACCGCGGCGCTACGAGCAGTACTTC
>TRBJ2-3|.|TRBD2|TRBV7-8
CASSRAGGGTDTQYF
TGTGCCAGCAGCCGAGCGGGAGGGGGCACAGATACGCAGTATTTT
>TRBJ1-1|.|.|TRBV9
CASSPTFDTEAFF
TGTGCCAGCAGCCCCACGTTTGACACTGAAGCTTTCTTT
>TRBJ2-5|.|TRBD2|TRBV29-1
CSVELASGGETQYF
TGCAGCGTTGAGTTGGCTAGCGGGGGGGAGACCCAGTACTTC
>TRBJ2-4|.|.|TRBV19
CATHHVGDKNIQYF
TGTGCCACCCATCACGTGGGGGACAAAAACATTCAGTACTTC
>TRBJ1-6|.|.|TRBV12-5
CASGWAGSESPLHF
TGTGCTAGTGGTTGGGCGGGGAGTGAGTCACCCCTCCACTTT
>TRBJ1-1|.|.|TRBV3-1/TRBV3-2
CASSLPGTTEAFF
TGTGCCAGCAGCTTACCCGGGACTACTGAAGCTTTCTTT
>TRBJ1-1|.|TRBD1|TRBV28
CASSTTGASNTEAFF
TGTGCCAGCAGCACTACAGGGGCCTCGAACACTGAAGCTTTCTTT
>TRBJ2-1|.|.|TRBV18
CASLAGSSYNEQFF
TGTGCCAGCCTGGCAGGGTCTAGCTACAATGAGCAGTTCTTC
>TRBJ2-7|.|.|TRBV14
CASSQGKEGADRYEQYF
TGTGCCAGCAGCCAAGGGAAAGAGGGAGCCGATCGTTACGAGCAGTACTTC
>TRBJ2-1|.|TRBD2|TRBV2
CASRMTSGGHNEQFF
TGTGCCAGCAGGATGACTAGCGGGGGGCACAATGAGCAGTTCTTC
>TRBJ2-1|.|.|TRBV5-1
CASSLGRSAYNEQFF
TGCGCCAGCAGCTTAGGTCGGAGCGCATACAATGAGCAGTTCTTC
>TRBJ2-3|.|.|TRBV28
CASLEGNTQYF
TGTGCCAGCTTAGAGGGGAATACGCAGTATTTT
>TRBJ2-5|.|TRBD2|TRBV3-1/TRBV3-2
CASSQGLAGGQETQYF
TGTGCCAGCAGCCAGGGACTAGCGGGGGGGCAAGAGACCCAGTACTTC
>TRBJ1-5|.|.|TRBV2
CASSGGTRDQPQHF
TGTGCCAGCAGTGGAGGGACCAGGGATCAGCCCCAGCATTTT
>TRBJ1-2|.|TRBD1|TRBV29-1
CSVGDIGGAEVVGYTF
TGCAGCGTTGGGGATATAGGGGGCGCAGAGGTGGTTGGCTACACCTTC
>TRBJ2-2|.|.|TRBV5-1
CASSLDPQGTGELFF
TGCGCCAGCAGCTTAGACCCTCAGGGGACCGGGGAGCTGTTTTTT
>TRBJ2-2|.|TRBD2|TRBV10-3
CAIPRGTSGANTGELFF
TGTGCCATCCCCAGGGGGACTAGCGGGGCGAACACCGGGGAGCTGTTTTTT
>TRBJ1-1|.|.|TRBV2
CASSRDMNTEAFF
TGTGCCAGCAGTAGGGACATGAACACTGAAGCTTTCTTT
>TRBJ2-1|.|TRBD2|TRBV9
CASGLAGGRRYNEQFF
TGTGCCAGCGGACTAGCGGGGGGGCGACGCTACAATGAGCAGTTCTTC
>TRBJ2-1|.|.|TRBV7-9
CASSLALGSQDDEQFF
TGTGCCAGCAGCTTAGCGCTCGGGTCCCAGGACGATGAGCAGTTCTTC
>TRBJ2-7|.|TRBD2|TRBV19
CATRRTSGPYEQYF
TGTGCCACCCGGAGGACTAGCGGACCTTACGAGCAGTACTTC
>TRBJ2-5|few|TRBD2|TRBV11-2
CASSLDLSSGRETQYF
TGTGCCAGCAGCTTAGATCTATCTAGCGGGAGAGAGACCCAGTACTTC
>TRBJ1-5|.|TRBD1|TRBV15
CATSRGDRGVQPQHF
TGTGCCACCAGCAGAGGGGACAGGGGCGTCCAGCCCCAGCATTTT
>TRBJ1-2|.|.|TRBV5-1
CASSFGGGRQGGYTF
TGCGCCAGCAGCTTCGGCGGGGGGCGGCAGGGTGGCTACACCTTC
>TRBJ1-2|once|TRBD1|TRBV5-4
CASSLETGDSHGYTF
TGTGCCAGCAGCTTGGAAACAGGGGACTCCCATGGCTACACCTTC
>TRBJ2-5|few|.|TRBV5-1
CASSLGLQGEGETQYF
TGCGCCAGCAGCTTGGGTCTACAGGGAGAAGGAGAGACCCAGTACTTC
>TRBJ2-1|.|.|TRBV29-1
CSVTPGGENEQFF
TGCAGCGTCACTCCAGGTGGAGAAAATGAGCAGTTCTTC
>TRBJ1-1|.|.|TRBV28
CASSFAGAMNTEAFF
TGTGCCAGCAGTTTTGCAGGGGCCATGAACACTGAAGCTTTCTTT